This is a list of T cell receptor beta chains from one sample in a study of T cell responses to AZD1222 COVID-19 vaccine. Sequenced by immunoSEQ multiplex PCR; TCRdb stores in-frame clones only, minus some. The sample includes about 130,000 clones, about 90% of them seen just once. The sequencing used peripheral blood, collected on day 0 of AZD1222 vaccination. The source of these receptors is an adult in good health. CDR3s include the opening cysteine and the closing phenylalanine or tryptophan. Fields, in order: V gene, D gene, J gene, clone size, CDR3 DNA, CDR3 protein. D genes are given only for firm matches. Only some rows state a clone size, as once, few, many or a class for expanded clones.

v_gene: TRBV10-3
d_gene: TRBD1
j_gene: TRBJ2-2
abundance: .
CDR3nt: TGTGCCATCAGTGAGTCGGCGGGGAACAGGGGGTGGACCGGGGAGCTGTTTTTT
CDR3aa: CAISESAGNRGWTGELFF

v_gene: TRBV5-4
d_gene: .
j_gene: TRBJ1-1
abundance: few
CDR3nt: TGTGCCAGCAGCACCACTCGACAGAGTTCGAACACTGAAGCTTTCTTT
CDR3aa: CASSTTRQSSNTEAFF

v_gene: TRBV11-1
d_gene: .
j_gene: TRBJ1-1
abundance: .
CDR3nt: TGTGCCAGCAGCTTGGTCTTTAGCTCTGAAGCTTTCTTT
CDR3aa: CASSLVFSSEAFF

v_gene: TRBV15
d_gene: .
j_gene: TRBJ2-1
abundance: few
CDR3nt: TGTGCCACCGAAAGGGGTGAGGGCAATGAGCAGTTCTTC
CDR3aa: CATERGEGNEQFF

v_gene: TRBV4-1
d_gene: .
j_gene: TRBJ2-5
abundance: .
CDR3nt: TGCGCCAGCAGCCAAGGCAGGGTCGGTCAAGAGACCCAGTACTTC
CDR3aa: CASSQGRVGQETQYF

v_gene: TRBV5-1
d_gene: TRBD1
j_gene: TRBJ1-3
abundance: .
CDR3nt: TGCGCCACCTCACCGACAGGGGGTCAAAACACCATATATTTT
CDR3aa: CATSPTGGQNTIYF

v_gene: TRBV28
d_gene: TRBD1
j_gene: TRBJ2-7
abundance: .
CDR3nt: TGTGCCAGCAGTCCTTACAGGGGGCCATCCTACGAGCAGTACTTC
CDR3aa: CASSPYRGPSYEQYF

v_gene: TRBV19
d_gene: TRBD1
j_gene: TRBJ1-5
abundance: .
CDR3nt: TGTGCCAGTGGATGGACAGGGGGAGAGATAAGACAGCCCCAGCATTTT
CDR3aa: CASGWTGGEIRQPQHF

v_gene: TRBV15
d_gene: .
j_gene: TRBJ1-3
abundance: once
CDR3nt: TGTGCCACCAGCAGAGGACAAGGGGACTCTGGAAACACCATATATTTT
CDR3aa: CATSRGQGDSGNTIYF

v_gene: TRBV6-1
d_gene: .
j_gene: TRBJ2-7
abundance: .
CDR3nt: TGTGCCAGCAGTGAAGGGACAGATAGCGAGCAGTACTTC
CDR3aa: CASSEGTDSEQYF

v_gene: TRBV6-4
d_gene: TRBD1
j_gene: TRBJ2-5
abundance: .
CDR3nt: TGTGCCAGCAGTGACTGGGGACAGGGGGGGGAGACCCAGTACTTC
CDR3aa: CASSDWGQGGETQYF

v_gene: TRBV7-9
d_gene: TRBD1
j_gene: TRBJ1-2
abundance: .
CDR3nt: TGTGCCAGCAGCTTGGGGACAGTTTTCTATGGCTACACCTTC
CDR3aa: CASSLGTVFYGYTF

v_gene: TRBV7-6
d_gene: .
j_gene: TRBJ1-5
abundance: once
CDR3nt: TGTGCCAGCAGCTTAGACGGGAATCAGCCCCAGCATTTT
CDR3aa: CASSLDGNQPQHF

v_gene: TRBV9
d_gene: .
j_gene: TRBJ1-1
abundance: .
CDR3nt: TGTGCCAGCAGCACTAGTCCCCACACGATGGGGAACACTGAAGCTTTCTTT
CDR3aa: CASSTSPHTMGNTEAFF

v_gene: TRBV19
d_gene: .
j_gene: TRBJ1-1
abundance: once
CDR3nt: TGTGCCAGTGGGATCGGGAGTGAAGCTTTCTTT
CDR3aa: CASGIGSEAFF

v_gene: TRBV3-1/TRBV3-2
d_gene: TRBD1
j_gene: TRBJ1-4
abundance: .
CDR3nt: TGTGCCAGCAGCTTAAACCCCCGGGACAGGGATGAAAAACTGTTTTTT
CDR3aa: CASSLNPRDRDEKLFF

v_gene: TRBV7-2
d_gene: TRBD1
j_gene: TRBJ1-6
abundance: .
CDR3nt: TGTGCCAGCAGCTGGGGACAGGGGGCTCTGTCACCCCTCCACTTT
CDR3aa: CASSWGQGALSPLHF

v_gene: TRBV7-3
d_gene: .
j_gene: TRBJ1-1
abundance: .
CDR3nt: TGTGCCAGCAGCATGACTGTGAACACTGAAGCTTTCTTT
CDR3aa: CASSMTVNTEAFF

v_gene: TRBV4-3
d_gene: TRBD1
j_gene: TRBJ1-1
abundance: .
CDR3nt: TGCGCCAGCAGCTTCGGGCAGGGGGAAGCAGTGAACACTGAAGCTTTCTTT
CDR3aa: CASSFGQGEAVNTEAFF

v_gene: TRBV15
d_gene: TRBD1
j_gene: TRBJ2-5
abundance: few
CDR3nt: TGTGCCACCAGCAGAGATGACACAGGGGGAGGGACCCAGTACTTC
CDR3aa: CATSRDDTGGGTQYF

v_gene: TRBV14
d_gene: .
j_gene: TRBJ1-2
abundance: .
CDR3nt: TGTGCCAGCAGTCTACAGTCCCTAAACTATGGCTACACCTTC
CDR3aa: CASSLQSLNYGYTF